What follows are 20 T cell receptor beta chains derived from one specimen sequenced in a study of blood T cell repertoires in COVID-19. Only in-frame clones appear in the TCRdb table, and some are missing; sequencing was by immunoSEQ multiplex PCR. This sample has nearly 110,000 clones, with around 92% found just once. Sequencing was carried out using peripheral blood. The receptor source for this set is a man aged 40-55 years with active or convalescent COVID-19.

This chain joins TRBV30 and TRBJ2-6, with D unclear. With 6 bases removed from V and 0 bases from J, the gap between germline ends came to 6 bases. This CDR3 is 13 amino acids long. Germline CDR1 reads GTSNPN; CDR2 reads SVGIG (reference sequence). The CDR3 region has the DNA TGTGCCTGTGACTCCTCTGGGGCCAACGTCCTGACTTTC. Translated, it gives CACDSSGANVLTF.

V is TRBV7-9 and J is TRBJ1-2, with D unclear. Germline CDR1 reads SEHNR; CDR2 reads FQNEAQ (reference sequence). Trimming cost V 2 bases and J 3 bases, with 7 bases left between them. The CDR3 has 13 residues. CDR3 nucleotide sequence: TGTGCCAGCAGCTTAACCAGTTACTATGGCTACACCTTC. The encoded protein is CASSLTSYYGYTF.

The chain combines TRBV5-6 with TRBJ2-1; D not resolved. The CDR3 contains 15 residues. Trimming took off 0 bases at V and 0 bases at J, with 7 bases between the two ends. Germline V CDR1 and CDR2: SGHDT, YYEEEE. The CDR3 reads CASSLDLSSYNEQFF. Written as DNA, the CDR3 is TGTGCCAGCAGCTTGGACTTGAGCTCCTACAATGAGCAGTTCTTC.

The chain has TRBV9 and TRBJ2-3, with TRBD2 matching over 15 bases. This CDR3 is 17 amino acids long. The germline CDR1 and CDR2 sequences are SGDLS and YYNGEE. V shed 8 bases and J 2 bases; nucleotides not matched to a gene: 9. As DNA, the CDR3 is TGTGCCAGTGGGACTAGCGGGAGGACGGGGTTCACAGATACGCAGTATTTT. Its translation: CASGTSGRTGFTDTQYF.

The gene calls are TRBV4-3 and TRBJ2-2; D is perhaps TRBD2 (6 bases). Germline CDR1 reads LGHNA; CDR2 reads YSLEER. There are 17 residues in the CDR3. Trimming took 0 bases from V and 5 from J, leaving 16 bases between them. CDR3 DNA: TGCGCCAGCAGCCAAGATACGGGAAACCGGGGGACCGGGGAGCTGTTTTTT. Translating gives CASSQDTGNRGTGELFF.

The V gene is TRBV7-2, the J gene TRBJ2-7, with TRBD2 identical over 12 bases. Germline CDR1 is SGHTA and CDR2 is FQGNSA. The V segment lost 4 bases and the J segment 5 bases; nucleotides outside the gene matches: 3. CDR3 length equals 14 residues. The CDR3 DNA is TGTGCCAGCAGCTGGAGACTAGCGGGAGACGAGCAGTACTTC. The encoded protein is CASSWRLAGDEQYF.

The CDR3 reads CSASQAGNYGYTF. CDR3 sequence (DNA): TGCAGTGCTAGTCAGGCGGGAAACTATGGCTACACCTTC. The chain couples TRBV20-1 to TRBJ1-2; D is unresolved. Germline lookup yields CDR1 DFQATT and CDR2 SNEGSKA (reference sequence). Deletions cut 3 bases from V and 2 bases from J, with 10 bases between. This CDR3 comprises 13 residues.

The chain joins TRBV7-9 to TRBJ1-3; D is uncertain. Germline values: CDR1 SEHNR, CDR2 FQNEAQ (reference sequence). The length of the CDR3 is 15 residues. V lost 0 bases and J lost 3, with 9 bases in between. This CDR3 is CASSLAVAGGNTIYF. The CDR3 DNA sequence: TGTGCCAGCAGCTTAGCTGTGGCAGGTGGAAACACCATATATTTT.

This clone showed up just a few times. The chain recombines TRBV6-6 with TRBJ1-2; tentatively, D is TRBD1 (6 bases). The V gene's germline CDR1 is MNHNY and CDR2 SVGAGI (reference sequence). Between the trimmed V and J ends, which lost 7 bases and 3 bases, there was a span of 15 bases. The CDR3 spans 14 residues. CDR3 DNA: TGTGCCAGCATCAAGGGACATTATGACTATGGCTACACCTTC. Amino acid sequence: CASIKGHYDYGYTF.

The chain carries TRBV5-1 and TRBJ2-5; D perhaps matches TRBD1 (6 bases). This CDR3 is built from 15 residues. Trimming took 2 bases from V and 4 from J, leaving 15 bases between them. Germline loops: CDR1 SGHRS, CDR2 YFSETQ. Written as DNA, the CDR3 is TGCGCCAGCAGCTTAGGGGGTGAGGGGCGAGAGACCCAGTACTTC. Amino acids: CASSLGGEGRETQYF.

This clone was counted only a few times. The chain couples TRBV18 to TRBJ1-1; possibly TRBD1 for D (6 bases). The germline V gene has CDR1 KGHSH and CDR2 LQKENI. V was shortened by 6 bases and J by 1 base, with 12 bases between the two germline ends. The CDR3 sequence is 14 residues long. The CDR3 protein is CASSIQGGNTEAFF. The CDR3 DNA sequence: TGTGCCAGCTCGATACAGGGCGGGAACACTGAAGCTTTCTTT.

The CDR3 DNA reads as TGCGCCAGCAGTCAAGCGGGGGTCACAGATACGCAGTATTTT. This translates into CASSQAGVTDTQYF. The chain employs TRBV5-1 and TRBJ2-3, with TRBD2 matching over 8 bases. With 5 bases clipped from V and 2 bases from J, the junction kept 4 bases outside the gene matches. Germline V gene sequence: CDR1 SGHRS, CDR2 YFSETQ. The CDR3 extends over 14 amino acids.

The chain links TRBV9 to TRBJ2-3, with 14 bases that match TRBD2. There are 16 residues in the CDR3. With 4 bases clipped from V and 3 bases from J, the junction kept 4 bases outside the gene matches. The germline CDR1 and CDR2 sequences are SGDLS and YYNGEE. The CDR3 is CASSPRTSGRTDTQYF. The CDR3 DNA is TGTGCCAGCAGCCCTCGGACTAGCGGGAGGACAGATACGCAGTATTTT.

The rearrangement joins TRBV29-1 to TRBJ2-1; 7 positions agree with TRBD1. Germline V gene lookup returns CDR1 SQVTM and CDR2 ANQGSEA. This CDR3 has 14 residues. The ends lost 7 bases at V and 0 bases at J; junction bases unmatched: 6. In DNA, the CDR3 is TGCAGCGCTATACAGGGGCCCTCCTACAATGAGCAGTTCTTC. This gives the protein CSAIQGPSYNEQFF.

The rearrangement joins TRBV27 to TRBJ2-7; 13 bases fit TRBD2. CDR3 length: 16 residues. Losses at the gene ends were 4 bases for V and 6 bases for J; bases not matched to a gene: 9. Germline V lookup: CDR1 MNHEY, CDR2 SMNVEV (reference sequence). The CDR3 region is CASSYPGTSGMSEQYF. The DNA for the CDR3 is TGTGCCAGCAGTTATCCAGGGACTAGCGGGATGAGCGAGCAGTACTTC.

The chain recombines TRBV11-3 with TRBJ2-1; 11 nucleotides align to TRBD2. Germline lookup yields CDR1 SGHNT and CDR2 YENEEA. The CDR3 totals 15 residues. After removal of 1 base from V and 8 bases from J, the junction contained 4 bases not matched to a gene. The CDR3 DNA reads as TGTGCCAGCAGCTTAGGACTAGCGGGGATTCATGAGCAGTTCTTC. Its protein is CASSLGLAGIHEQFF.

The chain joins TRBV10-3 to TRBJ1-5; D gene uncertain. The V gene lost 7 bases and the J gene lost 1 base, with 8 bases spanning the gap. Germline V gene sequence: CDR1 ENHRY, CDR2 SYGVKD. The CDR3 is 13 amino acids. Written as DNA, the CDR3 is TGTGCCATCACCGGAGGGAGCAATCAGCCCCAGCATTTT. As protein: CAITGGSNQPQHF.

J is TRBJ1-4 and V is TRBV18; possible D gene TRBD1, 6 bases. The CDR3 has 14 residues. Germline CDR1 is KGHSH and CDR2 is LQKENI. Trimming removed 6 bases from V and 5 bases from J, with 13 bases in between. The CDR3 sequence: CASSTSGGNEKLFF. The CDR3 DNA reads TGTGCCAGCTCCACCAGCGGGGGCAATGAAAAACTGTTTTTT.

The rearrangement uses TRBV10-3 and TRBJ2-1; D possibly corresponds to TRBD1 (7 bases). Trimming stripped 11 bases from V and 3 bases from J, with 20 bases between. Germline V gene lookup returns CDR1 ENHRY and CDR2 SYGVKD. The CDR3 is 15 residues long. This chain's CDR3 is CAVAGQPQIYNEQFF. DNA for the CDR3: TGTGCCGTCGCGGGACAGCCGCAAATCTACAATGAGCAGTTCTTC.

This rearrangement joins TRBV21-1 to TRBJ2-3; TRBD2 is taken as the D call from the table, unchecked against the DNA. TRBV21-1 is a pseudogene. The CDR3 totals 15 residues. The CDR3 loop is CASSGRREGTDTQYF. As DNA, the CDR3 is TGTGCCAGCAGCGGGAGAAGGGAGGGGACAGATACGCAGTATTTT.